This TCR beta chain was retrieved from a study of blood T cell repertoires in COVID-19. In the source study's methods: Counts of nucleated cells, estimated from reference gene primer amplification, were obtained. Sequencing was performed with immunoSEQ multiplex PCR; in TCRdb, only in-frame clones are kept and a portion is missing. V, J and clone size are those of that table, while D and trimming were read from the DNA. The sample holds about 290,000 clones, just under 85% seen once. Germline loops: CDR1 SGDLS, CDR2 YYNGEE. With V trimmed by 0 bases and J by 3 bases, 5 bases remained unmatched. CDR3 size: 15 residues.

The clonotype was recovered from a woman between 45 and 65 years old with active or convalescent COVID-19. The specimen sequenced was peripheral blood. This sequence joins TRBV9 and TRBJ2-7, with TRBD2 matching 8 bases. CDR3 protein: CASSVAVGGGYEQYF. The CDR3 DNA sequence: TGTGCCAGCAGCGTAGCTGTCGGGGGGGGCTACGAGCAGTACTTC.